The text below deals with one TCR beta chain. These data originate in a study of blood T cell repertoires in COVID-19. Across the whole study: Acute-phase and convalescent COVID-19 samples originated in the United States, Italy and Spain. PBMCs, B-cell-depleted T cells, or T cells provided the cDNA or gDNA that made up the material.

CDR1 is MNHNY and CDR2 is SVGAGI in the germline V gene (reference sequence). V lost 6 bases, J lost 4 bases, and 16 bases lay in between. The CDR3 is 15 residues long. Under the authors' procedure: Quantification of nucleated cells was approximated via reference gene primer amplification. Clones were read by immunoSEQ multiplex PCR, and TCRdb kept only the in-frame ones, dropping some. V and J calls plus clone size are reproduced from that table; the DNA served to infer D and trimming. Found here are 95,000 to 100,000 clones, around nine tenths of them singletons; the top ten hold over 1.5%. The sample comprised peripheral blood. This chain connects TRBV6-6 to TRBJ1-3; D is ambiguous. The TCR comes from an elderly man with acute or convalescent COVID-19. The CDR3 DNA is TGTGCCAGCAGCTCAGACACCGCCGGAGGAAACACCATATATTTT. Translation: CASSSDTAGGNTIYF.